A selection of T cell receptor beta chains follows, all from one sample in a study of OX40 agonist ivuxolimab in advanced cancers. TCRdb keeps only in-frame clones here, not all; method: immunoSEQ multiplex PCR. The sample lists under 50,000 clones, 80% to 95% occurring once. This material consisted of CD4+ or CD8+ T cells sorted from blood, taken in a trial of the OX40 agonist ivuxolimab. The source of these receptors is an adult with an advanced solid tumor such as melanoma, head and neck, liver or kidney cancer. The CDR3 runs from the conserved cysteine through the conserved F or W. D genes are given only for firm matches. The size field is filled for only some rows; it gives once, few, many or a size class.

d_call clone_size j_call v_call cdr3_nt cdr3_aa
- - TRBJ2-1 TRBV25-1 TGTGCCAGCAGTTCCCTGGCTTACAATGAGCAGTTCTTC CASSSLAYNEQFF
TRBD1 once TRBJ1-5 TRBV19 TGTGCCAGTAGTACCGTTAGGACAGGGCGAACCGGCAATCAGCCCCAGCATTTT CASSTVRTGRTGNQPQHF
TRBD2 - TRBJ2-5 TRBV5-4 TGTGCCAGCAGCTTGGATTATGGCGGGAGGGCCGGGAAGACCCAGTACTTC CASSLDYGGRAGKTQYF
- - TRBJ1-5 TRBV7-9 TGTGCCAGCAGCTTAGGCATAGGGCAGGATCAGCCCCAGCATTTT CASSLGIGQDQPQHF
TRBD2 - TRBJ2-7 TRBV4-1 TGCGCCAGCAGCCGCGGGACTAGCGGGAGGGTCTCCTACGAGCAGTACTTC CASSRGTSGRVSYEQYF
- - TRBJ1-2 TRBV19 TGTGCCAGTAGTTTCCCTCCGGGACTCTATGGCTACACCTTC CASSFPPGLYGYTF
- - TRBJ2-7 TRBV28 TGTGCCAGCAGTTTCGGCGGGGACCGATCCGAGCAGTACTTC CASSFGGDRSEQYF
- - TRBJ1-2 TRBV5-1 TGCGCCAGCAGCGAGGAGGGACACCGCAGGGACTATGGCTACACCTTC CASSEEGHRRDYGYTF
TRBD1 - TRBJ2-3 TRBV9 TGTGCCAGCAGCGTAGAGGGGGCCGGAACAGATACGCAGTATTTT CASSVEGAGTDTQYF
- once TRBJ2-7 TRBV7-3 TGTGCCAGCAGCTACCGCGACACGGGGGCCTACGAGCAGTACTTC CASSYRDTGAYEQYF
- once TRBJ1-2 TRBV30 TGTGCCTGGAGTCATGGAGGGAACTATGGCTACACCTTC CAWSHGGNYGYTF
TRBD2 - TRBJ2-1 TRBV4-2 TGTGCCAGCAGCCAAGATCCCCACTTGACTAGCGGAGAGGGCAATGAGCAGTTCTTC CASSQDPHLTSGEGNEQFF
- - TRBJ2-1 TRBV5-4 TGTGCCAGCAGCTTAGAGAGGGCACGGGAGCAGTTCTTC CASSLERAREQFF